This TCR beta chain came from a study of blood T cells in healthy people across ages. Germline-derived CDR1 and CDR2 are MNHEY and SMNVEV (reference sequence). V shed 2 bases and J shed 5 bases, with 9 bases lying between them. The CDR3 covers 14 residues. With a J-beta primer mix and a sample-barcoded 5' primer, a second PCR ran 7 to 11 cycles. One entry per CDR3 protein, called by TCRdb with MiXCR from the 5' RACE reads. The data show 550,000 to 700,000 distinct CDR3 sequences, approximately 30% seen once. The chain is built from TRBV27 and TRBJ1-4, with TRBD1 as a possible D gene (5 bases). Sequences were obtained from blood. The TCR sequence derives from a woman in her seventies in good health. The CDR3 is CASSLSKGNEKLFF. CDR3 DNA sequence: TGTGCCAGCAGTTTAAGCAAGGGGAATGAAAAACTGTTTTTT.